This T cell receptor beta chain was sequenced during a study of identical twins. Points from the study as a whole: Low generation-probability sequences were in excess among twin-shared out-of-frame alpha sequences. Without tracking the same donors, conclusions rested on cross-sectional statistical analysis.

In TCRdb, the 5' RACE reads were re-called with MiXCR into one record per CDR3 protein. The repertoire includes 250,000 or so distinct CDR3 sequences, around 8.3% of them detected once, and approximately 3% sits in the top ten. Trimming shortened V by 0 bases and J by 6 bases, and 18 bases separated the two germline ends. The CDR3 runs to 17 residues. CDR1 and CDR2 (germline): LNHNV, YYDKDF (reference sequence). Each donor (without exception) was a healthy Caucasian. This clonotype was counted only a few times. Its target is unknown. The same sample was also studied in work on yellow fever vaccine responses in identical twins. In that study: Reportedly, the response of twins' T cells to the vaccine seemed partly convergent, partly personalized.

This TCR came from a woman between 18 and 29 years old in good health. Sequenced sample: CD8+ T cells sorted from blood. V usage is TRBV15 and J usage is TRBJ2-1; D gene uncertain. CDR3 nucleotides: TGTGCCACCAGCAGAGAATACTTGACTCCAAACCCCAATGAGCAGTTCTTC. It codes for CATSREYLTPNPNEQFF.